This T cell receptor beta chain was sequenced in a study of T cells in Graves' hyperthyroidism and ophthalmopathy. The wider study: Sampling of peripheral blood happened at initial diagnosis, prior to any treatment.

With V trimmed by 4 bases and J by 4 bases, 12 bases remained unmatched. The germline gives CDR1 SEHNR, CDR2 FQNEAQ (reference sequence). The CDR3 spans 17 residues. Study-level points and caveats: Most thyroid clonotypes with frequency above 0.001 were detected in blood.

The table lists this clonotype with many counts. Its antigen is not identified. The source material, RNA transcripts, was used to amplify TCR beta CDR3 regions. Primed by the HTBI set, a first-round RT-PCR was run on the TCR CDR3. TCRdb processed the multiplex PCR reads anew with MiXCR; each CDR3 protein has one entry. The sample yields some 300,000 distinct CDR3 sequences, about 13% seen once. Fresh peripheral blood, under 13 ml, was the source of the PBMCs. The sequenced material came from blood. J is TRBJ2-5 and V is TRBV7-9, with TRBD1 matching 10 bases. This receptor was taken from a woman aged 40 to 49 with Graves' hyperthyroidism. The CDR3, as DNA: TGTGCCAGCAGCTCGCCCCTGGGGACAGGGGCATCAGAGACCCAGTACTTC. This sequence encodes CASSSPLGTGASETQYF.